The TCR beta chain under discussion was sequenced for a study of T-cell reconstitution after alpha-beta-depleted transplantation in children. The study, taken as a whole, reports: Once a year had passed after transplant, T-cell counts and diversity came mostly from newly produced T cells. Expanded graft clones numbering several hundred reportedly gave rise to alpha-beta T cells about two months after transplant. Some patients' high day-60 TCRbeta diversity was traced to surviving recipient T cells and thymic progenitors.

About this clonotype: Its target is unknown.

Per the germline V gene, CDR1 is SGHAT and CDR2 is FQNNGV. There are 19 residues in the CDR3. J gave up 3 bases and V 5 bases, and 12 bases lay outside the gene matches. Preparing the TCRbeta library involved the use of unique molecular identifiers. MiXCR, run by TCRdb on the PCR reads, gives a single entry per CDR3 protein. The sample holds roughly 28,000 distinct CDR3 sequences, roughly a sixth seen once. The material was PBMCs, mostly from graft donor cells, obtained 60 days after TCRalphabeta/CD19-depleted stem cell transplant. J is TRBJ2-3 and V is TRBV11-2; 15 nucleotides match TRBD2. This TCR derives from a male patient aged 2-10 years who had a stem cell transplant for acute lymphoblastic leukemia, so the T cells may come from the graft donor. The CDR3 sequence: CASSPPLGTSGGTTDTQYF. CDR3 bases: TGTGCCAGCAGCCCCCCCCTAGGGACTAGCGGGGGGACGACAGATACGCAGTATTTT.